The T cell receptor beta chain described here comes from a study of blood T cell repertoires in COVID-19. Study-level information: The United States, Italy and Spain supplied acute and convalescent COVID-19 samples. PBMCs, B-cell-depleted T cells, or T cells were the source of the cDNA or gDNA that made up the material.

Seattle cases were enrolled at active infection and followed longitudinally. Methods used by the authors: Quantification of nucleated cells was approximated via reference gene primer amplification. Generated by immunoSEQ multiplex PCR, the TCRdb table keeps only in-frame clones and is missing some. D and trimming come from the DNA, and the V and J calls and clone size come from that table. This sample carries around 280,000 clones, almost 90% of them seen once, and the ten largest clones take over 9%. V was cut by 2 bases and J by 4 bases, with 10 bases left in between. The germline gives CDR1 SGHTA, CDR2 FQGNSA. The CDR3 consists of 14 residues.

The material sequenced was peripheral blood. The clonotype comes from a woman in her twenties or thirties with COVID-19, enrolled during active disease. The chain is built from TRBV7-2 and TRBJ2-3, with D perhaps matching TRBD1 (5 bases). The CDR3 loop is CASSLRTTADTQYF. The CDR3 nucleotides are TGTGCCAGCAGCTTAAGGACAACGGCAGATACGCAGTATTTT. Full variable domain (remainder filled in from reference TRBV7-2 and TRBJ2-3): GAGVSQSPSNKVTEKGKDVELRCDPISGHTALYWYRQSLGQGLEFLIYFQGNSAPDKSGLPSDRFSAERTGGSVSTLTIQRTQQEDSAVYLCASSLRTTADTQYFGPGTRLTVL.